Sequencing of this T cell receptor beta chain was carried out in a study of T cell responses to AZD1222 COVID-19 vaccine. Findings of the study overall: Researchers report vaccine-associated CD4 TCRs spanning spike, with dominance at 160-218 and 743-854. The repertoires were collected only after the peak T cell response.

About this clone: Its antigen remains unknown.

The CDR3 has 13 residues. V lost 4 bases and J 9 bases, leaving 13 bases between the germline ends. Here immunoSEQ multiplex PCR was the method, and the copy in TCRdb shows in-frame clones only, minus some. The sample comprises about 210,000 clones, approximately 92% of which are singletons, and about 1.2% rests with the top ten. Sequences were derived from peripheral blood, sampled on day 0 of AZD1222 vaccination. This chain connects TRBV12-3 or TRBV12-4 to TRBJ2-1; perhaps TRBD2 as D (5 bases). The source is an adult in good health. CDR3 sequence (DNA): TGTGCCAGCAGTTCCCTCCTACTAGGTGAGCAGTTCTTC. Encoded protein: CASSSLLLGEQFF.